This T cell receptor (beta chain) emerged from a study of blood T cell repertoires in COVID-19. Study information: Specimens from acute and convalescent COVID-19 originated in the United States, Italy and Spain. Sample material is recorded as cDNA or gDNA derived from T cells, B-cell-depleted T cells, or PBMCs.

Authors' data handling: Quantification of nucleated cells was approximated via reference gene primer amplification. Clones were sequenced by immunoSEQ multiplex PCR, and TCRdb holds only the in-frame ones, with some missing. That table is the source of V, J and clone size, and D and trimming were worked out from the DNA. Altogether 180,000 or so clones are present, around 87% being singletons, with the ten largest covering 0.55% to 0.8%. V dropped 5 bases and J dropped 0 bases, with 8 bases sitting between them. CDR3 length: 14 amino acids. The germline V gene has CDR1 LNHDA and CDR2 SQIVND (reference sequence).

This receptor was obtained from a man in his fifties with acute or convalescent COVID-19. The rearrangement uses TRBV19 and TRBJ1-3, with D tentatively TRBD1 (5 bases). Material for sequencing was peripheral blood. For the CDR3, the DNA is TGTGCCAGTAGTTCCGACAGCTCTGGAAACACCATATATTTT. The encoded protein is CASSSDSSGNTIYF.